This TCR beta chain emerged from a study of cytomegalovirus exposure and HLA in healthy donors. The PCR contained 60 Vbeta and 13 Jbeta primers. Repertoires were generated with immunoSEQ multiplex PCR, while TCRdb's copy carries only in-frame clones and drops some. The sample has about 150,000 clones; approximately 80% are singletons. The germline CDR1 and CDR2 sequences are MNHNY and SVGAGI (reference sequence). J was trimmed by 2 bases and V by 4 bases; bases with no gene match: 5. This CDR3 has 14 residues. The TCR was taken from a woman between 45 and 60 years old in good health and CMV-seropositive. Specimen: PBMCs. This chain connects TRBV6-6 to TRBJ2-7; 7 bases are a match to TRBD2. The chain's CDR3 is CASSSRGLAYEQYF. In DNA form, the CDR3 reads TGTGCCAGCAGTTCCAGAGGACTAGCCTACGAGCAGTACTTC.